The next 14 T cell receptor beta chains were all read from a single sample in a study of cytomegalovirus exposure and HLA in healthy donors. A multiplex PCR was run with 60 Vbeta primers and 13 Jbeta primers. Produced via immunoSEQ multiplex PCR; TCRdb's table is partial and in-frame only. The table shows 120,000 or so clones, with about 72% occurring only once. What was sequenced was PBMCs. The receptors were sampled from a man between 45 and 60 years old in good health and CMV-seropositive.

The rearrangement uses TRBV4-1 and TRBJ2-2, with TRBD2 matching 14 bases. CDR1 and CDR2 (germline): MGHRA, YSYEKL. After removal of 2 bases from V and 1 base from J, the junction contained 3 bases not matched to a gene. This CDR3 region has 18 residues. The CDR3 sequence is CASSQLGLAGVNTGELFF. The CDR3 DNA reads TGCGCCAGCAGCCAATTGGGACTAGCGGGAGTGAACACCGGGGAGCTGTTTTTT.

CDR3 nucleotide sequence: TGTGCCAGCAGTTCTCCGCCAGGGGAGGGAGTCAGGTCTGAAGCTTTCTTT. Translated, it gives CASSSPPGEGVRSEAFF. The rearrangement uses TRBV28 and TRBJ1-1; a weak D match, TRBD1 (6 bases). Germline lookup yields CDR1 MDHEN and CDR2 SYDVKM. The CDR3 runs 17 residues. V lost 4 bases and J lost 6, with 24 bases in between.

The rearrangement uses TRBV25-1 and TRBJ1-1; D gene unclear. Germline V lookup: CDR1 MGHDK, CDR2 SYGVNS. V was clipped by 6 bases and J by 2 bases, with 10 bases between them. This CDR3 has 13 residues. CDR3 residues: CASSWQSNTEAFF. CDR3 nucleotides: TGTGCCAGCAGCTGGCAGTCAAACACTGAAGCTTTCTTT.

This rearrangement joins TRBV9 to TRBJ1-1, with unresolved D. Trimming shortened V by 1 base and J by 1 base, and 14 bases separated the two germline ends. The germline V gene has CDR1 SGDLS and CDR2 YYNGEE. This CDR3 contains 16 residues. CDR3 bases: TGTGCCAGCAGCGTATTACCGGAGGGTACGAACACTGAAGCTTTCTTT. Amino acid sequence: CASSVLPEGTNTEAFF.

This clone is a singleton in its sample. The chain carries TRBV5-1 and TRBJ2-7; 8 positions match TRBD2. Germline CDR1 reads SGHRS; CDR2 reads YFSETQ. J gave up 5 bases and V 0 bases, and 4 bases lay outside the gene matches. This CDR3 comprises 14 residues. The CDR3 region has the DNA TGCGCCAGCAGCTTGGGCCGGGAGGGTCACGAGCAGTACTTC. It yields the protein CASSLGREGHEQYF.

The chain employs TRBV19 and TRBJ2-7; 10 nucleotides match TRBD1. Germline V lookup: CDR1 LNHDA, CDR2 SQIVND (reference sequence). The CDR3 spans 16 residues. Losses at the gene ends were 3 bases for V and 5 bases for J; bases not matched to a gene: 10. DNA for the CDR3: TGTGCCAGTAGTATCGTAGGACAGGGGGACCGCCACGAGCAGTACTTC. Translation: CASSIVGQGDRHEQYF.

The chain uses TRBV2 and TRBJ2-2; D is undetermined. CDR3 length: 13 residues. Looked up from germline, CDR1 is SNHLY and CDR2 is FYNNEI. V was trimmed by 4 bases and J by 6 bases, leaving 9 bases between them. The CDR3 DNA is TGTGCCAGCAGTGCGGAGACTCCCGGGGAGCTGTTTTTT. This codes for CASSAETPGELFF.

The chain has TRBV6-1 and TRBJ1-5; no clear D gene. The CDR3 contains 16 residues. Looked up from germline, CDR1 is MNHNS and CDR2 is SASEGT. Trimming removed 3 bases from V and 2 bases from J, with 14 bases in between. In DNA form, the CDR3 reads TGTGCCAGCAGTGACCAGACGGGTATGGGCAATCAGCCCCAGCATTTT. It translates to CASSDQTGMGNQPQHF.

The chain employs TRBV4-1 and TRBJ1-2; 8 nucleotides match TRBD1. From germline, CDR1 is MGHRA and CDR2 YSYEKL. The CDR3 extends over 16 amino acids. V was clipped by 1 base and J by 3 bases; unmatched bases: 7. The CDR3 region has the DNA TGCGCCAGCAGCCAAGTCGGGGCAGGGGGCGACTATGGCTACACCTTC. Protein product: CASSQVGAGGDYGYTF.

The genes are TRBV10-3 and TRBJ1-4; 9 positions agree with TRBD1. Losses at the gene ends were 5 bases for V and 6 bases for J; bases not matched to a gene: 4. Germline CDR1 reads ENHRY; CDR2 reads SYGVKD. This CDR3 region has 14 residues. In DNA form, the CDR3 reads TGTGCCATCAGTCTAGACAGGGGGTATGAAAAACTGTTTTTT. Protein sequence: CAISLDRGYEKLFF.

V gene TRBV30 combines with J gene TRBJ2-5; 8 bases fit TRBD1. The CDR3 contains 15 residues. CDR1 is GTSNPN, CDR2 SVGIG, per germline (reference sequence). Trimming cost V 3 bases and J 5 bases; bases outside gene matches: 11. This CDR3 reads CAWSSSRGLWETQYF. CDR3 sequence (DNA): TGTGCCTGGAGCTCGTCCAGGGGGCTGTGGGAGACCCAGTACTTC.

The chain links TRBV21-1 to TRBJ1-2; the table's D call, TRBD1, has no DNA check behind it. TRBV21-1 is reported as a pseudogene. The CDR3 length is 12 residues. The CDR3 reads CASGTGECGYTF. CDR3 DNA: TGTGCCAGCGGCACAGGGGAGTGTGGCTACACCTTC.

Worth noting for this clone: The junction departs from the called germline gene at one end, perhaps through a read error. V usage is TRBV7-9 and J usage is TRBJ1-6, with TRBD1 identical over 9 bases. Germline V gene lookup returns CDR1 SEHNR and CDR2 FQNEAQ (reference sequence). The CDR3 loop spans 15 amino acids. The CDR3 reads CSSSPGTGNNSPLHF. The DNA for the CDR3 is TGTTCCAGCAGCCCAGGGACAGGGAATAATTCACCCCTCCACTTT.

This clone came up a few times. This sequence joins TRBV6-1 and TRBJ2-7; TRBD1 aligns across 8 bases. Germline V gene lookup returns CDR1 MNHNS and CDR2 SASEGT. The CDR3 covers 15 residues. After removal of 6 bases from V and 3 bases from J, the junction contained 10 bases not matched to a gene. The CDR3 nucleotides are TGTGCCAGCAGGTCGAGGGACAGGACAAGCTACGAGCAGTACTTC. Residues: CASRSRDRTSYEQYF.